Below, 32 T cell receptor beta chains from the same sample are listed, as sequenced in a study of tumor-infiltrating lymphocytes in primary liver carcinoma. With about 470 ng total RNA as template and a constant-region primer, TCR beta cDNA was made. Sequencing libraries for TCR beta derived from three nested multiplex PCR rounds that used slightly modified ARM-PCR. TRBV1-TRBV30 forward primers and a C-beta reverse primer were used in the first two PCR rounds, which each ran for around 11 cycles. Using its own MiXCR run on the multiplex PCR reads, TCRdb lists one record per CDR3 protein. The repertoire holds roughly 100,000 distinct CDR3 sequences, more than 60% seen once, with about 9.2% in the top ten. For each extraction, RNA and DNA were obtained together from approximately 20-30 mg of unsorted bulk tissue. Source material: liver tumor tissue from sampling region 5. Subset noted: tumor region T5, tumor centre. The receptor source for this set is a woman in her sixties with primary liver carcinoma and hepatitis B virus infection.

Notes on this clonotype: The CDR3 does not close with the conserved phenylalanine or tryptophan, likely indicating a read error. V gene TRBV28 combines with J gene TRBJ1-1; D possibly corresponds to TRBD1 (5 bases). V lost 8 bases and J 4 bases, leaving 20 bases between the germline ends. From germline, CDR1 is MDHEN and CDR2 SYDVKM. CDR3 length equals 15 residues. As DNA, the CDR3 is TGTGCCAGCGGGGCGTCACTCGGCCAGGGCACTGAAGCTTTCCTT. It specifies CASGASLGQGTEAFL.

Concerning this clonotype itself: The junction and the germline gene differ at one end; a read error may be behind it. This chain links TRBV12-3 or TRBV12-4 with TRBJ2-6, with TRBD1 as a possible D gene (6 bases). There are 17 residues in the CDR3. The CDR3 DNA reads as TGTGCCAGTAGTTCGACTCCAGGGGCGACTGGGACCAACGTCCTGACTTTC. Its protein is CASSSTPGATGTNVLTF.

Only a few counts were recorded for this clonotype. At one boundary the junction diverges from the germline segment, which might be a read error. The J gene is TRBJ1-4, the V gene TRBV6-5, with no clear D. The CDR3 totals 16 residues. The V gene's germline CDR1 is MNHEY and CDR2 SVGAGI. The DNA for the CDR3 is TGTGCCGGCAGTTCTGCCGAACAGTCCTCCCTAGAAAAACTGTTTTTT. Protein product: CAGSSAEQSSLEKLFF.

Remarks on this clonotype: A read error may be the cause here, since a much bigger clone is one base away. Without the conserved terminal phenylalanine or tryptophan, this CDR3 likely stems from a read error. V gene TRBV25-1 combines with J gene TRBJ1-2; D remains ambiguous. The V end was cut by 3 bases, the J end by 0 bases, with 8 bases between. Germline CDR1 is MGHDK and CDR2 is SYGVNS. This CDR3 comprises 14 residues. The CDR3 nucleotides read TGTGCCAGCAGTGAGCCGACCGCTAACTATGGCTACACCTGC. Protein sequence: CASSEPTANYGYTC.

With respect to this clonotype: The conserved phenylalanine or tryptophan normally closing the CDR3 is absent here, so this likely arose from a read error. Because the CDR3's place on the DNA is in doubt, the DNA is left out and the CDR3 is given as listed by TCRdb. The genes are TRBV11-1 and TRBJ2-3; whether TRBD2, the table's D call, matches the DNA was not checked. The germline gives CDR1 SGHAT, CDR2 FQDESV (reference sequence). The length of the CDR3 is 14 amino acids, counting both ends. The CDR3 sequence is CASNLRQRAGEFHL.

This clonotype has only one observation. Since a much larger clone is just one base distant, this may be a read error. This chain connects TRBV5-5 to TRBJ2-1, with D possibly being TRBD2 (6 bases). Germline V gene data show CDR1 as SGHKS and CDR2 as YYEKEE (reference sequence). CDR3 length: 13 amino acids. V was shortened by 0 bases and J by 10 bases, with 11 bases between the two germline ends. CDR3 protein: CASSLGGREEQFF. CDR3 DNA: TGTGCCAGCAGCTTGGGCGGGCGGGAAGAGCAGTTCTTC.

On this clonotype: A read error may account for a junction end that differs from germline. The chain has TRBV11-2 and TRBJ2-3; TRBD2 agrees at 9 bases. There are 15 residues in the CDR3. Per the germline V gene, CDR1 is SGHAT and CDR2 is FQNNGV. CDR3 amino acids: CASSLGLASPDTQYF. DNA of the CDR3: TGTGCCAGCAGCCTTGGACTAGCGAGCCCAGATACGCAGTACTTT.

The chain carries TRBV28 and TRBJ1-4; TRBD1 might be the D (6 bases). V shed 6 bases and J shed 6 bases, with 17 bases lying between them. The germline V gene encodes CDR1 MDHEN and CDR2 SYDVKM. This CDR3 spans 15 amino acids. The CDR3: CASSSRGQRDEKLFF. The CDR3 bases are TGTGCCAGCAGCTCCCGCGGACAGCGGGATGAAAAACTGTTTTTT.

This sequence joins TRBV11-2 and TRBJ2-7; weak D call: TRBD1 (6 bases). Per germline, CDR1 SGHAT and CDR2 FQNNGV. V dropped 6 bases and J dropped 3 bases, with 18 bases sitting between them. The CDR3 loop spans 15 amino acids. CDR3 sequence: CASRPNIRDIYEQYF. The CDR3, as DNA: TGTGCCAGCAGGCCAAACATTAGGGACATCTACGAGCAGTACTTC.

About this clonotype: The conserved phenylalanine or tryptophan normally closing the CDR3 is absent here, so this likely arose from a read error. The chain links TRBV4-1 to TRBJ2-1; D unclear. CDR1 MGHRA and CDR2 YSYEKL come from the germline V gene. The CDR3 length is 15 residues. CDR3 sequence reads: CASSHLSSSYNEQFL. For the CDR3, the DNA is TGCGCAAGCAGCCATTTGAGTTCTTCCTACAATGAGCAGTTCTTA.

Regarding this clonotype: The junction shows a germline mismatch at one end, possibly a read error. The chain carries TRBV4-1 and TRBJ1-1; 7 bases are shared with TRBD1. The CDR3 loop spans 18 amino acids. CDR1 and CDR2 from the germline V gene are MGHRA and YSYEKL. CDR3 region: CASMVIWAGGQLGTEALF. CDR3 DNA sequence: TGCGCCAGCATGGTGATTTGGGCAGGGGGACAGTTGGGCACTGAAGCTTTATTT.

Points on this clonotype: A much larger clone sits a single nucleotide away, making a read error possible. The chain couples TRBV28 to TRBJ1-1; 8 nucleotides agree with TRBD1. This CDR3 spans 15 amino acids. Germline assignment: CDR1 MDHEN and CDR2 SYDVKM. The CDR3 spells CASSKPRGLNSEAFF. The CDR3 DNA sequence: TGTGCCAGCAGTAAGCCCAGGGGGCTTAACAGTGAAGCTTTCTTT. Variable domain in full (rest from reference TRBV28 and TRBJ1-1): DVKVTQSSRYLVKRTGEKVFLECVQDMDHENMFWYRQDPGLGLRLIYFSYDVKMKEKGDIPEGYSVSREKKERFSLILESASTNQTSMYLCASSKPRGLNSEAFFGQGTRLTVV.

A remark on this clonotype: One junction end disagrees with the germline gene, perhaps due to a read error. The chain joins TRBV25-1 to TRBJ2-3; 8 nucleotides agree with TRBD1. The CDR3 runs 21 residues. Germline CDR1 is MGHDK and CDR2 is SYGVNS. CDR3 coding DNA: TGTGCCAGCAGTGAAGTGAACGGACAGGGCCCAAGATCCCCTAGCACGGATACGCAGTATTTT. Translated: CASSEVNGQGPRSPSTDTQYF.

This clonotype was recorded at least ten times. The V gene is TRBV6-5, the J gene TRBJ2-1; 11 nucleotides agree with TRBD2. The CDR3 extends over 16 amino acids. V lost 5 bases, J lost 5 bases, and 8 bases stayed unmatched. CDR1 and CDR2 (germline): MNHEY, SVGAGI. CDR3 amino acids: CASSPPGLAVHNEQFF. In DNA form, the CDR3 reads TGTGCCAGCAGTCCGCCGGGACTAGCGGTCCACAATGAGCAGTTCTTC.

CDR3 DNA sequence: TGTGCCAGCACTTCCCTTTCCTACGCCACCTCTGGGGCCAACGTTTTGACTTTC. This sequence encodes CASTSLSYATSGANVLTF. The J gene is TRBJ2-6, the V gene TRBV28, with D possibly TRBD1 on 5 matching bases. CDR1 and CDR2 (germline): MDHEN, SYDVKM. The V end lost 7 bases, the J end lost 17 bases, and 36 bases lay between the germline ends. The CDR3 has 18 amino acids.

Comments on this clonotype: One junction end does not reproduce the germline sequence, and a read error may be involved. The rearrangement joins TRBV12-3 or TRBV12-4 to TRBJ1-5; D is unclear. The CDR3 is 13 amino acids. DNA for the CDR3: TGTGCTAGCAGTTTAGCGGCAAATCAGCCCCAGCATTTT. Translated, it gives CASSLAANQPQHF.

Of note for this clonotype: This CDR3 fails to terminate in the conserved phenylalanine or tryptophan, so it likely reflects a read error. The chain couples TRBV20-1 to TRBJ2-7, with 7 bases matching TRBD1. V gave up 2 bases and J gave up 1 base; unmatched junction bases: 8. Germline V gives CDR1 DFQATT, CDR2 SNEGSKA (reference sequence). This CDR3 comprises 15 residues. The CDR3 DNA is TGCAGTGCTAGAAAGACAGGGAGCGCTTCCTACGAGCAGTACTCC. This encodes CSARKTGSASYEQYS.

With regard to this clonotype: The junction departs from the called germline gene at one end, perhaps through a read error. The chain joins TRBV28 to TRBJ2-7; TRBD1 aligns across 9 bases. Germline CDR1 is MDHEN and CDR2 is SYDVKM. This CDR3 is 15 amino acids long. CDR3 residues: CASRDGQGTYYDQYF. The CDR3 nucleotides are TGTGCCAGCAGGGACGGACAGGGGACTTACTACGATCAGTACTTC.

This sequence joins TRBV11-3 and TRBJ2-7; 7 bases agree with TRBD1. Germline V gene lookup returns CDR1 SGHNT and CDR2 YENEEA. Trimming took 6 bases from V and 12 from J; bases not matched to a gene: 17. The CDR3 loop spans 14 amino acids. The CDR3 sequence: CASSPHRGVYERYF. The CDR3 nucleotides read TGTGCCAGCAGTCCGCACAGGGGCGTGTACGAACGGTACTTC.

V is TRBV12-3 or TRBV12-4 and J is TRBJ1-2; D is unresolved. V gave up 2 bases and J gave up 8 bases, with 21 bases separating them. The CDR3 has 16 residues. The CDR3: CASSLTGKQSANGYTF. The CDR3 nucleotides read TGTGCCAGCAGTTTAACGGGAAAGCAGAGTGCTAACGGCTACACCTTC.

This clonotype was counted between two and nine times. The chain employs TRBV7-9 and TRBJ2-6; a weak D match, TRBD2 (6 bases). Germline lookup yields CDR1 SEHNR and CDR2 FQNEAQ (reference sequence). V lost 3 bases and J 0 bases, leaving 12 bases between the germline ends. The length of the CDR3 is 17 residues. CDR3 sequence: CASSFTLGGSGANVLTF. The CDR3 DNA sequence: TGTGCCAGCAGCTTCACCCTCGGGGGCTCTGGGGCCAACGTCCTGACTTTC.

On this clonotype: Given a much more abundant clone one base away, this may be a read error. The V call is TRBV28, the J call TRBJ2-1, with 10 bases matching TRBD2. Germline CDR1 is MDHEN and CDR2 is SYDVKM. V shed 10 bases, J shed 9 bases, and the junction held 12 bases outside the gene matches. This CDR3 is built from 14 residues. CDR3 in amino acids: CATHLGTSVFEQFF. The CDR3 DNA follows: TGTGCCACCCATCTGGGGACTAGCGTCTTTGAGCAGTTCTTC.

Regarding this clonotype: The final CDR3 position lacks the conserved phenylalanine or tryptophan, pointing to a likely read error. The J gene is TRBJ2-1, the V gene TRBV11-2; 7 bases map to TRBD1. The V and J ends lost 2 bases and 9 bases, in that order; junction bases with no gene match: 16. The CDR3 is 17 amino acids. CDR1 and CDR2 from the germline V gene are SGHAT and FQNNGV. DNA of the CDR3: TGTGCCAGCAGCTTAATCCACGGACAGGCGTACAGGGGTGAGCAGTTCCTC. Protein sequence: CASSLIHGQAYRGEQFL.

As for this clonotype: Just one base apart from a much larger clone, this may be a read error. The V gene is TRBV7-8, the J gene TRBJ2-5; 10 nucleotides match TRBD2. Germline V gene data show CDR1 as SGHVS and CDR2 as FQNEAQ. CDR3 size: 14 residues. The CDR3 DNA sequence: TGTGCCAGCGGCTTACTAGCGGGATACGAGACCCAGTACTTC. As protein: CASGLLAGYETQYF.

This clonotype came up many times. This chain uses TRBV29-1 with TRBJ2-7; 7 bases agree with TRBD2. CDR1 SQVTM and CDR2 ANQGSEA come from the germline V gene. CDR3 size: 15 residues. V lost 0 bases, J lost 6 bases, and 11 bases stayed unmatched. In DNA, the CDR3 is TGCAGCGTTGAAGATCAATGGGGAAAGCGGGGCGAGCAGTACTTC. Residues: CSVEDQWGKRGEQYF.

V usage is TRBV4-1 and J usage is TRBJ1-3; TRBD1 matches at 8 bases. This CDR3 has 17 amino acids. Germline loops: CDR1 MGHRA, CDR2 YSYEKL. The CDR3 bases are TGCACCGGCAGCCAAGCGGGAGGACAGGGTTCTGGAAACACCATATATTTT. Translating gives CTGSQAGGQGSGNTIYF.

Details on this clonotype: At one end, the junction sequence differs from germline, possibly due to a read error. The CDR3 nucleotides are TGCGCCAGCAGCCTGCTTAGTGGCTACAAAGAGCAGTTCTTC. Encoded protein: CASSLLSGYKEQFF. The chain has TRBV5-1 and TRBJ2-1; D is uncertain. Germline V gene lookup returns CDR1 SGHRS and CDR2 YFSETQ. The CDR3 totals 14 residues.

This clonotype was seen repeatedly, ten times or more. The rearrangement joins TRBV7-6 to TRBJ2-1, with 11 bases lining up with TRBD2. CDR1 and CDR2 (germline): SGHVS, FNYEAQ. After removal of 5 bases from V and 5 bases from J, the junction contained 8 bases not matched to a gene. The CDR3 extends over 16 amino acids. The CDR3 spells CASSRAGTSGDNEQFF. CDR3 DNA sequence: TGTGCCAGCAGCCGTGCGGGGACTAGCGGTGACAATGAGCAGTTCTTC.

This clonotype was seen only a few times. A much bigger clone sits one base away, suggesting this may be a read error. The chain uses TRBV6-1 and TRBJ2-4, with TRBD2 matching 9 bases. The CDR3 covers 12 residues. Unmatched junction bases numbered 0, after V lost 6 bases and J lost 6 bases. The germline V gene has CDR1 MNHNS and CDR2 SASEGT. The CDR3 reads CASRLAGNIQYF. The DNA of the CDR3 is TGTGCCAGCAGACTAGCGGGAAACATTCAGTACTTC.

This clonotype was recorded only once. At one boundary the junction diverges from the germline segment, which might be a read error. This chain uses TRBV29-1 with TRBJ2-3; 10 nucleotides match TRBD1. The CDR3 covers 14 residues. CDR1 and CDR2 from the germline V gene are SQVTM and ANQGSEA. The CDR3 sequence: CSVDGTGVPDTPYF. CDR3 coding DNA: TGCAGCGTTGATGGGACAGGGGTACCAGATACGCCGTATTTT.

On this clonotype: An end of the junction does not agree with germline; a read error may underlie this. The gene calls are TRBV7-9 and TRBJ2-7, with a tentative D call TRBD1 (6 bases). Germline values: CDR1 SEHNR, CDR2 FQNEAQ (reference sequence). The CDR3 runs 14 residues. CDR3 protein: CASSIGTNTYEQHF. CDR3 DNA sequence: TGTGCCAGCAGCATTGGGACAAATACCTACGAGCAGCATTTC. Full variable domain (rest looked up from reference TRBV7-9 and TRBJ2-7): DTGVSQNPRHKITKRGQNVTFRCDPISEHNRLYWYRQTLGQGPEFLTYFQNEAQLEKSRLLSDRFSAERPKGSFSTLEIQRTEQGDSAMYLCASSIGTNTYEQHFGPGTRLTVT.

As regards this clonotype: The conserved closing phenylalanine or tryptophan is absent in this CDR3, likely reflecting a read error. The gene calls are TRBV5-1 and TRBJ1-1; 7 positions agree with TRBD1. Per the germline V gene, CDR1 is SGHRS and CDR2 is YFSETQ. The CDR3 consists of 16 residues. The trim removed 4 bases at V and 2 bases at J, leaving 11 bases unmatched. The CDR3 sequence: CASSLSTGNLNTEAFS. For the CDR3, the DNA is TGCGCCAGCAGCCTGTCGACAGGGAACCTTAACACTGAAGCTTTCTCA.